This T cell receptor beta chain comes out of a study of blood T cell repertoires in COVID-19. About the study: Samples came from the United States, Italy and Spain, spanning acute and convalescent COVID-19. T cells, B-cell-depleted T cells, or PBMCs provided the cDNA or gDNA that served as material.

In the study's own analysis: It was from reference gene primer amplification that nucleated cell counts were estimated. Only in-frame clones appear in the TCRdb table, and some are missing; sequencing was by immunoSEQ multiplex PCR. The V and J calls and the clone size are those of that table, but D and trimming were determined from the DNA. The data hold about 140,000 clones, with roughly 78% observed a single time. The junction had 7 bases not matched to a gene; V was cut back by 2 bases and J by 3 bases. CDR1 and CDR2 (germline): SGHKS, YYEKEE (reference sequence). The CDR3 consists of 16 residues. Allocation to cohorts depended on clinical history reported by the participants.

Sequencing was done on a sample of PBMCs or T cells enriched from blood (not recorded which). The rearrangement links TRBV5-5 to TRBJ2-5; 10 nucleotides agree with TRBD1. This receptor was taken from a woman in her forties or fifties who had recovered from COVID-19. CDR3 in amino acids: CASSFGGTGVEETQYF. The CDR3 nucleotides are TGTGCCAGCAGCTTTGGGGGGACAGGGGTAGAAGAGACCCAGTACTTC.